This is a list of T cell receptor beta chains from one sample in a study of patients and donors after allogeneic stem cell transplantation. TCRdb used MiXCR to reprocess the RT-PCR reads, holding one entry per CDR3 protein. The table has about a million distinct CDR3 sequences, more than 15% seen once. The sample was blood, either unsorted or a sorted T cell fraction (not recorded which). These receptors were taken from a human donor who was either an allogeneic HSCT recipient or a stem cell or donor lymphocyte infusion donor (not recorded which). It is not recorded whose cells these are; they may come from a transplant donor. The CDR3 runs from the conserved cysteine through the conserved F or W. The order of the fields is V gene, D gene, J gene, clone size, CDR3 protein, CDR3 DNA. A D gene is named only where the DNA matches it firmly. Size tells how often a clone was seen (once, few, many) or the class of an expanded clone, and some rows leave it out.

V gene: TRBV20-1; D gene: NA; J gene: TRBJ2-3; clone size: many; CDR3 protein: CSARFPDTQYF; CDR3 DNA: TGCAGTGCTAGATTCCCAGATACGCAGTATTTT
V gene: TRBV4-1; D gene: NA; J gene: TRBJ2-7; clone size: many; CDR3 protein: CASSQDEGGGYEQYF; CDR3 DNA: TGCGCCAGCAGCCAAGATGAGGGAGGGGGCTACGAGCAGTACTTC
V gene: TRBV7-2; D gene: TRBD2; J gene: TRBJ2-1; clone size: NA; CDR3 protein: CASSLAIRLAGANEQFF; CDR3 DNA: TGTGCCAGCAGCTTAGCTATCCGGCTAGCGGGGGCAAATGAGCAGTTCTTC
V gene: TRBV5-1; D gene: NA; J gene: TRBJ2-7; clone size: NA; CDR3 protein: CASSLQGNPYEQYF; CDR3 DNA: TGCGCCAGCAGCCTCCAGGGAAATCCCTACGAGCAGTACTTC
V gene: TRBV3-1; D gene: TRBD1; J gene: TRBJ1-1; clone size: NA; CDR3 protein: CASSQGVRQGGTAFF; CDR3 DNA: TGTGCCAGCAGCCAAGGTGTTCGACAGGGGGGGACTGCTTTCTTT
V gene: TRBV27; D gene: NA; J gene: TRBJ1-4; clone size: few; CDR3 protein: CASRLPPLAGRREKLFF; CDR3 DNA: TGTGCCAGCAGACTACCGCCCCTCGCAGGAAGAAGGGAAAAACTGTTTTTT
V gene: TRBV15; D gene: TRBD2; J gene: TRBJ2-3; clone size: few; CDR3 protein: CATFSSGGNTDTQYF; CDR3 DNA: TGTGCCACCTTCTCTAGCGGGGGCAACACAGATACGCAGTATTTT
V gene: TRBV6-2/TRBV6-3; D gene: NA; J gene: TRBJ2-3; clone size: few; CDR3 protein: CASSTQRPTDTQYF; CDR3 DNA: TGTGCCAGCAGTACTCAGCGGCCCACAGATACGCAGTATTTT
V gene: TRBV24-1; D gene: TRBD1; J gene: TRBJ2-6; clone size: many; CDR3 protein: CATSEGQGTPGANVLTF; CDR3 DNA: TGTGCCACCAGCGAGGGACAGGGAACCCCTGGGGCCAACGTCCTGACTTTC
V gene: TRBV6-1; D gene: NA; J gene: TRBJ1-3; clone size: few; CDR3 protein: CASSRGDHGNTIYF; CDR3 DNA: TGTGCCAGCAGTCGCGGTGATCATGGAAACACCATATATTTT
V gene: TRBV6-5; D gene: TRBD2; J gene: TRBJ2-7; clone size: few; CDR3 protein: CASSYRTSGQPYEQYF; CDR3 DNA: TGTGCCAGCAGTTACCGGACTAGCGGGCAGCCCTACGAGCAGTACTTC
V gene: TRBV6-2/TRBV6-3; D gene: TRBD1; J gene: TRBJ1-2; clone size: few; CDR3 protein: CASSPTGSPTYGYTF; CDR3 DNA: TGTGCCAGCAGTCCGACAGGGTCCCCTACCTATGGCTACACCTTC
V gene: TRBV3-1; D gene: NA; J gene: TRBJ2-1; clone size: many; CDR3 protein: CASSQWGTTFYNEQFF; CDR3 DNA: TGTGCCAGCAGCCAATGGGGCACTACCTTCTACAATGAGCAGTTCTTC
V gene: TRBV7-3; D gene: NA; J gene: TRBJ2-6; clone size: NA; CDR3 protein: CASSSSRTSSGANVLTF; CDR3 DNA: TGTGCCAGCAGCTCCTCCAGGACCAGCTCTGGGGCCAACGTCCTGACTTTC
V gene: TRBV12-3/TRBV12-4; D gene: NA; J gene: TRBJ1-3; clone size: many; CDR3 protein: CASSSRAYSGNTIYF; CDR3 DNA: TGTGCCAGCAGTTCCCGGGCCTATAGCGGAAACACCATATATTTT
V gene: TRBV11-2; D gene: TRBD2; J gene: TRBJ2-7; clone size: few; CDR3 protein: CASSTISGRRSYEQYF; CDR3 DNA: TGTGCCAGCAGCACCATTAGCGGGAGAAGATCCTACGAGCAGTACTTC
V gene: TRBV12-3/TRBV12-4; D gene: NA; J gene: TRBJ1-1; clone size: many; CDR3 protein: CASSNLKNTEAFF; CDR3 DNA: TGTGCCAGCAGTAACCTCAAGAACACTGAAGCTTTCTTT
V gene: TRBV4-2; D gene: NA; J gene: TRBJ2-3; clone size: few; CDR3 protein: CASSQDRETEWGTDTQYF; CDR3 DNA: TGTGCCAGCAGCCAAGATAGGGAAACAGAGTGGGGCACAGATACGCAGTATTTT
V gene: TRBV4-2; D gene: TRBD2; J gene: TRBJ2-3; clone size: NA; CDR3 protein: CASSQLFGGGLAEITDTQYF; CDR3 DNA: TGTGCCAGCAGCCAACTCTTCGGGGGAGGACTAGCGGAAATTACAGATACGCAGTATTTT
V gene: TRBV11-2; D gene: NA; J gene: TRBJ1-1; clone size: few; CDR3 protein: CASSLVPAGDTEAFF; CDR3 DNA: TGTGCCAGCAGCTTAGTGCCGGCTGGGGACACTGAAGCTTTCTTT
V gene: TRBV5-5; D gene: NA; J gene: TRBJ2-7; clone size: NA; CDR3 protein: CASSLESKYEQYF; CDR3 DNA: TGTGCCAGCAGCTTGGAGTCCAAATACGAGCAGTACTTC
V gene: TRBV6-1; D gene: NA; J gene: TRBJ1-1; clone size: NA; CDR3 protein: CASSGWRYPNTEAFF; CDR3 DNA: TGTGCCAGCAGTGGGTGGCGGTATCCGAACACTGAAGCTTTCTTT
V gene: TRBV4-1; D gene: NA; J gene: TRBJ1-6; clone size: few; CDR3 protein: CASSQEQGPPLHF; CDR3 DNA: TGCGCCAGCAGCCAGGAACAGGGCCCACCCCTCCACTTT
V gene: TRBV2; D gene: NA; J gene: TRBJ2-3; clone size: few; CDR3 protein: CASREQGVTDTQYF; CDR3 DNA: TGTGCCAGCAGAGAACAGGGTGTCACAGATACGCAGTATTTT
V gene: TRBV7-9; D gene: TRBD1; J gene: TRBJ1-4; clone size: few; CDR3 protein: CASSTGQGGTLFF; CDR3 DNA: TGTGCCAGCAGCACGGGACAGGGGGGTACACTGTTTTTT
V gene: TRBV29-1; D gene: NA; J gene: TRBJ2-5; clone size: few; CDR3 protein: CSVALTGWETQYF; CDR3 DNA: TGCAGCGTTGCTCTAACAGGGTGGGAGACCCAGTACTTC
V gene: TRBV27; D gene: TRBD1; J gene: TRBJ2-7; clone size: NA; CDR3 protein: CASSPLLGTDYEQYF; CDR3 DNA: TGTGCCAGCAGTCCCCTCCTCGGGACAGACTACGAGCAGTACTTC
V gene: TRBV20-1; D gene: NA; J gene: TRBJ2-3; clone size: NA; CDR3 protein: CSALRDSRTDTQYF; CDR3 DNA: TGCAGTGCTCTCCGGGACTCGCGCACAGATACGCAGTATTTT
V gene: TRBV4-1; D gene: TRBD2; J gene: TRBJ2-1; clone size: NA; CDR3 protein: CASSQDTSGGRRNEQFF; CDR3 DNA: TGCGCCAGCAGCCAAGATACTAGCGGGGGAAGGCGGAATGAGCAGTTCTTC
V gene: TRBV4-1; D gene: NA; J gene: TRBJ2-7; clone size: NA; CDR3 protein: CASSQELAKSSYEQYF; CDR3 DNA: TGCGCCAGCAGCCAAGAGTTAGCGAAGAGCTCCTACGAGCAGTACTTC
V gene: TRBV5-1; D gene: TRBD1; J gene: TRBJ1-2; clone size: NA; CDR3 protein: CASSPVRTGYGYTF; CDR3 DNA: TGCGCCAGCAGCCCGGTGAGGACAGGCTATGGCTACACCTTC
V gene: TRBV18; D gene: NA; J gene: TRBJ1-4; clone size: few; CDR3 protein: CASSPSGAFNEKLFF; CDR3 DNA: TGTGCCAGCTCACCTTCCGGGGCTTTTAATGAAAAACTGTTTTTT
V gene: TRBV15; D gene: TRBD2; J gene: TRBJ2-1; clone size: NA; CDR3 protein: CATSRGVAGYDEQFF; CDR3 DNA: TGTGCCACCAGCAGAGGGGTAGCGGGATATGATGAGCAGTTCTTC
V gene: TRBV4-3; D gene: NA; J gene: TRBJ1-2; clone size: few; CDR3 protein: CASSQNRANYGYTF; CDR3 DNA: TGCGCCAGCAGCCAAAACAGAGCTAACTATGGCTACACCTTC
V gene: TRBV25-1; D gene: NA; J gene: TRBJ1-1; clone size: few; CDR3 protein: CASSTQTRMNTEAFF; CDR3 DNA: TGTGCCAGCAGTACCCAGACACGGATGAACACTGAAGCTTTCTTT
V gene: TRBV6-2/TRBV6-3; D gene: NA; J gene: TRBJ2-7; clone size: NA; CDR3 protein: CASSPPPNYEQYF; CDR3 DNA: TGTGCCAGCAGTCCCCCGCCGAACTACGAGCAGTACTTC
V gene: TRBV10-3; D gene: NA; J gene: TRBJ2-3; clone size: few; CDR3 protein: CAIRLTKGPYTDTQYF; CDR3 DNA: TGTGCCATCCGACTGACAAAGGGCCCTTACACAGATACGCAGTATTTT